A selection of T cell receptor beta chains follows, all from one sample in a study of blood T cell repertoires in COVID-19. Measured with immunoSEQ multiplex PCR; TCRdb has only the in-frame clones, and not every one. The top ten hold more than 9% of the sample, which has hundreds of thousands of clones, 80% to 90% seen once. Sequencing was carried out using peripheral blood. The receptor source for this set is a man between 50 and 59 years old with COVID-19, enrolled during active disease. The CDR3 runs from the conserved cysteine through the conserved F or W. Each record gives: clone size, V gene, D gene, J gene, CDR3 DNA, CDR3 protein. The D gene is left open where the match is weak. Expanded clones are given a class, and other clones once, few, many or no size at all.

clone_size: -; v_call: TRBV7-2; d_call: TRBD1; j_call: TRBJ2-3; cdr3_nt: TGTGCCAGCAGCCCCGGGACAGGATACACAGATACGCAGTATTTT; cdr3_aa: CASSPGTGYTDTQYF
clone_size: -; v_call: TRBV7-8; d_call: -; j_call: TRBJ1-3; cdr3_nt: TGTGCCAGCAGCTTTGGACAGCGAACTCCTGGAAACACCATATATTTT; cdr3_aa: CASSFGQRTPGNTIYF
clone_size: -; v_call: TRBV5-1; d_call: -; j_call: TRBJ1-1; cdr3_nt: TGCGCCAGCAGCTTGAATCTGGCGAACACTGAAGCTTTCTTT; cdr3_aa: CASSLNLANTEAFF
clone_size: -; v_call: TRBV6-5; d_call: TRBD1; j_call: TRBJ2-7; cdr3_nt: TGTGCCAGCAGTTCGGACAGGTTGTCCTACGAGCAGTACTTC; cdr3_aa: CASSSDRLSYEQYF
clone_size: -; v_call: TRBV2; d_call: -; j_call: TRBJ2-3; cdr3_nt: TGTGCCAGCAGGAGTAGGAGTCGAGATACGCAGTATTTT; cdr3_aa: CASRSRSRDTQYF
clone_size: -; v_call: TRBV19; d_call: TRBD2; j_call: TRBJ2-1; cdr3_nt: TGTGCCAGTAGTCTGTCTAGCGGGATTGGAAATGAGCAGTTCTTC; cdr3_aa: CASSLSSGIGNEQFF
clone_size: -; v_call: TRBV19; d_call: -; j_call: TRBJ2-1; cdr3_nt: TGTGCCAGTAGTATTGGTAGCTCCTACAATGAGCAGTTCTTC; cdr3_aa: CASSIGSSYNEQFF
clone_size: -; v_call: TRBV7-9; d_call: TRBD1; j_call: TRBJ1-4; cdr3_nt: TGTGCCAGCAGCTCGGGACAGTATAATGAAAAACTGTTTTTT; cdr3_aa: CASSSGQYNEKLFF
clone_size: -; v_call: TRBV15; d_call: -; j_call: TRBJ1-2; cdr3_nt: TGTGCCACCAGCAGAGGGGCGGGCGCCGAGGTTAACGGCTACACCTTC; cdr3_aa: CATSRGAGAEVNGYTF
clone_size: -; v_call: TRBV4-1; d_call: TRBD1; j_call: TRBJ1-2; cdr3_nt: TGCGCCAGCAGCCCGATCACAGGGGATACCTATGGCTACACCTTC; cdr3_aa: CASSPITGDTYGYTF
clone_size: few; v_call: TRBV4-2; d_call: TRBD1; j_call: TRBJ1-6; cdr3_nt: TGTGCCAGCAGCCCACTACGCGGGACAGGGGAATCACCCCTCCACTTT; cdr3_aa: CASSPLRGTGESPLHF
clone_size: -; v_call: TRBV23-1; d_call: -; j_call: TRBJ2-4; cdr3_nt: TGCGCCAGCAGTCAATCGGAAGCGTACCTAGCCAAAAACATTCAGTACTTC; cdr3_aa: CASSQSEAYLAKNIQYF
clone_size: once; v_call: TRBV11-1; d_call: -; j_call: TRBJ2-3; cdr3_nt: TGTGCCAGCAGCTTTAGTCCGCCTGATACGCAGTATTTT; cdr3_aa: CASSFSPPDTQYF
clone_size: -; v_call: TRBV2; d_call: -; j_call: TRBJ1-1; cdr3_nt: TGTGCCAGCAGAGTTCGTCAGGGTATCGAGAGCACTGAAGCTTTCTTT; cdr3_aa: CASRVRQGIESTEAFF
clone_size: -; v_call: TRBV4-2; d_call: TRBD2; j_call: TRBJ2-7; cdr3_nt: TGTGCCAGCAGCCAAGATGCGGGAGGGACGCGCGAGCAGTACTTC; cdr3_aa: CASSQDAGGTREQYF
clone_size: -; v_call: TRBV5-6; d_call: -; j_call: TRBJ1-4; cdr3_nt: TGTGCCAGCAGTCGACAGTTGGAAAAACTGTTTTTT; cdr3_aa: CASSRQLEKLFF
clone_size: -; v_call: TRBV14; d_call: -; j_call: TRBJ2-1; cdr3_nt: TGTGCCAGCAGCCAACGGCTCGGGAGTTCCTATGAGCAGTTCTTC; cdr3_aa: CASSQRLGSSYEQFF
clone_size: -; v_call: TRBV20-1; d_call: -; j_call: TRBJ2-1; cdr3_nt: TGCAGTGCTAGTTCCGCTAGCGCGAGCTACAATGAGCAGTTCTTC; cdr3_aa: CSASSASASYNEQFF
clone_size: -; v_call: TRBV7-3; d_call: -; j_call: TRBJ1-1; cdr3_nt: TGTGCCAGCAGCTTTTACGACGGAGGGACTGAAGCTTTCTTT; cdr3_aa: CASSFYDGGTEAFF
clone_size: few; v_call: TRBV5-5; d_call: TRBD1; j_call: TRBJ1-5; cdr3_nt: TGTGCCAGCAGCTTCCGGGGGACCGGGACAGATAGCAATCAGCCCCAGCATTTT; cdr3_aa: CASSFRGTGTDSNQPQHF
clone_size: -; v_call: TRBV5-5; d_call: TRBD2; j_call: TRBJ2-1; cdr3_nt: TGTGCCAGCAGCCGGGGGGGCCGTGTCAATGAGCAGTTCTTC; cdr3_aa: CASSRGGRVNEQFF
clone_size: once; v_call: TRBV5-1; d_call: -; j_call: TRBJ2-5; cdr3_nt: TGCGCCAGCAGCTCGACAGTGGGTCAAGAGACCCAGTACTTC; cdr3_aa: CASSSTVGQETQYF
clone_size: -; v_call: TRBV10-1; d_call: -; j_call: TRBJ2-7; cdr3_nt: TGCGCCAGCAGTGAGGGCCTTGGTCTTTCCTACGAGCAGTACTTC; cdr3_aa: CASSEGLGLSYEQYF
clone_size: once; v_call: TRBV10-2; d_call: -; j_call: TRBJ1-1; cdr3_nt: TGCGCCAGCAGGGGGCCACGAAATCGGAGAGCTTTCTTT; cdr3_aa: CASRGPRNRRAFF
clone_size: -; v_call: TRBV19; d_call: TRBD1; j_call: TRBJ1-4; cdr3_nt: TGTGCCAGTAGTACCCGACAGGGAGGAAATGAAAAACTGTTTTTT; cdr3_aa: CASSTRQGGNEKLFF
clone_size: -; v_call: TRBV30; d_call: -; j_call: TRBJ1-2; cdr3_nt: TGTGCCTGCTCTCCCGGCTACACCTTC; cdr3_aa: CACSPGYTF
clone_size: -; v_call: TRBV7-8; d_call: TRBD2; j_call: TRBJ2-1; cdr3_nt: TGTGCCAGCACCTCCAAACTAGCGTTTGAGCAGTTCTTC; cdr3_aa: CASTSKLAFEQFF
clone_size: once; v_call: TRBV19; d_call: -; j_call: TRBJ1-2; cdr3_nt: TGTGCCAGTAGTATAGCCGGGAACTATGGCTACACCTTC; cdr3_aa: CASSIAGNYGYTF
clone_size: once; v_call: TRBV7-3; d_call: -; j_call: TRBJ1-2; cdr3_nt: TGTGCCAGCTCAAAGGGAGGGGACTCCTCTAACTATGGCTACACCTTC; cdr3_aa: CASSKGGDSSNYGYTF